This T cell receptor beta chain comes out of a study of shared clonotypes between healthy human individuals. The study, taken as a whole, reports: In having few donors, the study represented limited genetic and exposure-history diversity. Shared across a few donors were around 5% of the naive CD4 clonotypes.

The CDR3 extends over 15 amino acids. CDR1 is SGHTA, CDR2 FQGNSA, per germline. Trimming left V 3 bases short and J 3 bases short, with 12 bases between. The protocol was immunoSEQ multiplex PCR, while the TCRdb copy is restricted to in-frame clones and leaves out a portion. The sample contains 1.5 million to 2.5 million clones, about 95% of which appear only once. CD45RO-negative, CCR7-selected cells formed the naive CD8 fraction, which excluded terminally differentiated effector memory CD45RA+ cells. About this clone itself: Antigen: not known.

V usage is TRBV7-2 and J usage is TRBJ2-1; possibly TRBD1 or TRBD2 for D (5 bases each). The sequence derives from a young man in good health. The sample consisted of naive CD8+ T cells sorted from blood. CDR3 residues: CASSFLEGYYNEQFF. The DNA for the CDR3 is TGTGCCAGCAGCTTCCTAGAGGGGTACTACAATGAGCAGTTCTTC. The variable domain in full, with the rest retrieved from reference TRBV7-2 and TRBJ2-1, is GAGVSQSPSNKVTEKGKDVELRCDPISGHTALYWYRQSLGQGLEFLIYFQGNSAPDKSGLPSDRFSAERTGGSVSTLTIQRTQQEDSAVYLCASSFLEGYYNEQFFGPGTRLTVL.